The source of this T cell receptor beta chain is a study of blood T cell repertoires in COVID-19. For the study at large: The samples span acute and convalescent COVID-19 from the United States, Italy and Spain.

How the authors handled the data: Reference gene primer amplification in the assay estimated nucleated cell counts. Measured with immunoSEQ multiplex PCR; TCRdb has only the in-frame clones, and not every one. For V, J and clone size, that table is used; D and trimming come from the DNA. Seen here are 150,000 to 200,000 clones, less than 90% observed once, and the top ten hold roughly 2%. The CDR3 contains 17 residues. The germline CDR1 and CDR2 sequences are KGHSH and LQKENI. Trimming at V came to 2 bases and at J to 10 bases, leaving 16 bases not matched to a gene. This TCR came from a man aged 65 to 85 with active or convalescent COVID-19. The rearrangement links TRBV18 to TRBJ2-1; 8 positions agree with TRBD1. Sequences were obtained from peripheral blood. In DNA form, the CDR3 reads TGTGCCAGCTCACCAACCAGGGGGCGAGACCAGAATAGAGAGCAGTTCTTC. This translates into CASSPTRGRDQNREQFF.